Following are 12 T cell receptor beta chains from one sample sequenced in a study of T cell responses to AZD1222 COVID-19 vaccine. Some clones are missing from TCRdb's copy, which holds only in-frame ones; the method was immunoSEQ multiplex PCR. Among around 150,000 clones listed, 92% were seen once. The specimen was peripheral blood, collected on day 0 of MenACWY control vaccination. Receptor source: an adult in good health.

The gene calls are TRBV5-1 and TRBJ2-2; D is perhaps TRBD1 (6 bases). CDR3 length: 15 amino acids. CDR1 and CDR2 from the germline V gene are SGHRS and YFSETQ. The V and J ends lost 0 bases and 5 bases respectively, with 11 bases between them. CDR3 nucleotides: TGCGCCAGCAGCTTGGACAGGGCGGATACCGGGGAGCTGTTTTTT. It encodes CASSLDRADTGELFF. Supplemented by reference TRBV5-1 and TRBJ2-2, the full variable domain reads KAGVTQTPRYLIKTRGQQVTLSCSPISGHRSVSWYQQTPGQGLQFLFEYFSETQRNKGNFPGRFSGRQFSNSRSEMNVSTLELGDSALYLCASSLDRADTGELFFGEGSRLTVL.

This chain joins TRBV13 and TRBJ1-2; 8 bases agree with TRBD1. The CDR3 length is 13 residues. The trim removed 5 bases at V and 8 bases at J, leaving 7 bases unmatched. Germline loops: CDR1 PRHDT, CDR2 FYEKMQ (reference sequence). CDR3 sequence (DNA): TGTGCCAGCAGCAAAGGGACAGGCGGAGGCTACACCTTC. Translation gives CASSKGTGGGYTF.

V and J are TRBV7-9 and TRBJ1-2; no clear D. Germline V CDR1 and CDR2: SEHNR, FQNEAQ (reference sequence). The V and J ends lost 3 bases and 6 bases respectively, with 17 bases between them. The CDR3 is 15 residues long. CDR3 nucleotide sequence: TGTGCCAGCAGCTTTGAGGGAATTCCCACTCATGGCTACACCTTC. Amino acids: CASSFEGIPTHGYTF.

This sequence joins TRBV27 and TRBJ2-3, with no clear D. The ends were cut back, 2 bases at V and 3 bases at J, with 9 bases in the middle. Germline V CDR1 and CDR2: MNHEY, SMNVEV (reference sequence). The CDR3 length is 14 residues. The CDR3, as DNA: TGTGCCAGCAGTTTAAATAGGAATACAGATACGCAGTATTTT. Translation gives CASSLNRNTDTQYF.

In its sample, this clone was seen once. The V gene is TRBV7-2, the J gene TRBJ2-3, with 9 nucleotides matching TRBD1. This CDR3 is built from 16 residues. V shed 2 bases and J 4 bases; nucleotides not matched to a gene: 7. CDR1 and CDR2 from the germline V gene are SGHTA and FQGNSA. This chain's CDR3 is CASSLSGQGFPDTQYF. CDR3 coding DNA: TGTGCCAGCAGCTTATCGGGACAGGGCTTTCCAGATACGCAGTATTTT. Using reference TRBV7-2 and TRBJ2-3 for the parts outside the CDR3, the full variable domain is GAGVSQSPSNKVTEKGKDVELRCDPISGHTALYWYRQSLGQGLEFLIYFQGNSAPDKSGLPSDRFSAERTGGSVSTLTIQRTQQEDSAVYLCASSLSGQGFPDTQYFGPGTRLTVL.

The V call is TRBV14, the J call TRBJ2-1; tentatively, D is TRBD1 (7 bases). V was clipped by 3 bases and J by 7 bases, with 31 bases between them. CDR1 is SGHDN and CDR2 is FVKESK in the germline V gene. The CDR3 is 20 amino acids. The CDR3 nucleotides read TGTGCCAGCAGCCATGACTTTGCCGGGACAGCGGGTCGGACGCAAAATGAGCAGTTCTTC. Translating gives CASSHDFAGTAGRTQNEQFF.

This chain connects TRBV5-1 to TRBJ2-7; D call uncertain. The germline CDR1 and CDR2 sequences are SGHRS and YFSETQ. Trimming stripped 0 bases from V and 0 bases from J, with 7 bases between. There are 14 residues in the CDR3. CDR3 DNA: TGCGCCAGCAGCTTGGACATCGCCTCCTACGAGCAGTACTTC. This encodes CASSLDIASYEQYF.

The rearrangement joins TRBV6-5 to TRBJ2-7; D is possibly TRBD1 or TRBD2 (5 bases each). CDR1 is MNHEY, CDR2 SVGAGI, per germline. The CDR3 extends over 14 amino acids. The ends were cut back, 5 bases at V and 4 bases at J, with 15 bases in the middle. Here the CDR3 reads CASSKRDGSYEQYF. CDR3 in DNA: TGTGCCAGCAGTAAGAGGGACGGAAGTTACGAGCAGTACTTC.

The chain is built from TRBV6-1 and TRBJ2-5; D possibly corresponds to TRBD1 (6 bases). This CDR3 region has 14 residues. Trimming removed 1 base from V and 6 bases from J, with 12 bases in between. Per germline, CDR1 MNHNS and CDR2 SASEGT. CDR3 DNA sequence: TGTGCCAGCAGTGAAGTGGGCAGGGGACAGACCCAGTACTTC. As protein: CASSEVGRGQTQYF.

The CDR3 DNA is TGTGCCAGTGCCACTTGGGGTAGCAATCAGCCCCAGCATTTT. Its protein is CASATWGSNQPQHF. The chain links TRBV19 to TRBJ1-5; no firm D call. V was clipped by 8 bases and J by 0 bases, with 11 bases between them. The germline V gene encodes CDR1 LNHDA and CDR2 SQIVND (reference sequence). The CDR3 has 14 amino acids.

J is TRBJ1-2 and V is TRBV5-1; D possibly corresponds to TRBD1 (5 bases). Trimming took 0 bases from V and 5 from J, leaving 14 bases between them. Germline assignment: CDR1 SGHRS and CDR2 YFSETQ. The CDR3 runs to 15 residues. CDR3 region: CASSLEAGLTYGYTF. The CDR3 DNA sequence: TGCGCCAGCAGCTTGGAAGCGGGGCTGACATATGGCTACACCTTC.

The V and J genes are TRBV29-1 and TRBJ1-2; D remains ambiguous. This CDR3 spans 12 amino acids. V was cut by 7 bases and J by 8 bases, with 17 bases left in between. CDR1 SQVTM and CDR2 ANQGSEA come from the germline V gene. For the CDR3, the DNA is TGCAGCGCTTCAAACGCGGGTCAGGGCTACACCTTC. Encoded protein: CSASNAGQGYTF.